This T cell receptor beta chain was profiled in a study of blood T cell repertoires in COVID-19 (dated by TCRdb to the early 2020s). With respect to the entire study: Collaborator samples came from the United States, Italy and Spain and covered acute and convalescent phases of COVID-19. The prospective study material was composed of cDNA or gDNA derived from T cells, B-cell-depleted T cells, or PBMCs. The dataset comprised deeply sampled blood TCRbeta repertoires from subjects exposed to, actively infected with, or recovered from COVID-19. A freely available public database, intended as a resource for researchers studying the immune response to SARS-CoV-2, is where the repertoires were released. The samples were drawn from the first 160 participants of the ongoing ImmuneRACE study and from more than 1,000 subjects provided by 6 global collaborators. A de-identified subject ID, COVID-19 status, age in years and sex were almost always included in the sample metadata. HLA class I and class II types, where available, came from metadata supplied by the sample provider rather than from assay-based typing.

One collaborating source in Seattle enrolled patients during active infection and followed them longitudinally through the course of disease. Each collaborating institution followed its own protocols to collect whole blood in K2EDTA tubes. For TCRbeta analysis, collaborators shipped samples as frozen whole blood, isolated PBMCs, or DNA extracted from either of those sample types. TCRbeta CDR3 regions were amplified from genomic DNA using the immunoSEQ Assay, a bias-controlled multiplex PCR. As for how the authors treated the data: The number of nucleated cells in each sample was estimated by amplification of reference gene primers within the assay. To quantify the absolute abundance of each unique TCRbeta CDR3 rearrangement, sequence reads were collapsed and filtered. For each sample, productive Simpson clonality was calculated as the square root of Simpson's diversity index over productive rearrangements. TCRdb's version of the immuneACCESS table is confined to in-frame rearrangements and falls short of the full clone set. An unresolved V gene accounts for under half of the shortfall where checked; the remainder is of unknown origin. V, J and clone size are taken as reported in that table, and D and trimming were inferred from the DNA itself. The sample contains roughly 150,000 clones, approximately 80% of them found a single time. Of the sample, approximately 8% is held by the ten largest clones.

The research as a whole found: The amount of clinical and demographic metadata varied by source and participant and was provided uncurated.

As to this clone: The antigen it binds to is not known. No clone much larger than this one lies a single base away; base qualities are absent.

The germline V end is reduced by 4 bases and the J end by 7 bases; junction bases left unmatched: 12. CDR1 and CDR2 were assigned from the germline V gene as MGHDK and SYGVNS. CDR3 length: 15 amino acids, cysteine to phenylalanine. The sequence is cut down to CDR3 DNA, 45 bases in frame from base 1. Sequencing was performed on peripheral blood. The sequence was obtained from a woman older than 75 with COVID-19, enrolled during active disease. This chain is built from TRBV25-1 and TRBJ1-2; 7 bases in between match TRBD1. The sequence in DNA is TGTGCCAGCAGTGCCCAGACAGGGTCCCTTGGTGGCTACACCTTC. This translates into CASSAQTGSLGGYTF.